This T cell receptor beta chain was profiled in a study of T cells in Graves' hyperthyroidism and ophthalmopathy. V lost 5 bases and J lost 0, with 11 bases in between. The CDR3 is 15 residues long. The germline CDR1 and CDR2 sequences are SGHVS and FNYEAQ. RNA transcripts served as the template for amplifying TCR beta CDR3 regions. TCR CDR3 regions were first amplified by RT-PCR with HTBI primers. TCRdb reprocessed the multiplex PCR reads via MiXCR and lists one record per CDR3 protein. The sample consists of some 690,000 distinct CDR3 sequences, 15% to 20% of them appearing once. This clonotype was detected many times.

Sequenced sample: blood. The receptor was derived from a man in his fifties or sixties with Graves' hyperthyroidism. This chain uses TRBV7-6 with TRBJ2-1; D tentatively fits TRBD1 or TRBD2 (6 bases each). CDR3 protein: CASSTRDISYNEQFF. CDR3 bases: TGTGCCAGCAGCACGCGGGACATCTCCTACAATGAGCAGTTCTTC.